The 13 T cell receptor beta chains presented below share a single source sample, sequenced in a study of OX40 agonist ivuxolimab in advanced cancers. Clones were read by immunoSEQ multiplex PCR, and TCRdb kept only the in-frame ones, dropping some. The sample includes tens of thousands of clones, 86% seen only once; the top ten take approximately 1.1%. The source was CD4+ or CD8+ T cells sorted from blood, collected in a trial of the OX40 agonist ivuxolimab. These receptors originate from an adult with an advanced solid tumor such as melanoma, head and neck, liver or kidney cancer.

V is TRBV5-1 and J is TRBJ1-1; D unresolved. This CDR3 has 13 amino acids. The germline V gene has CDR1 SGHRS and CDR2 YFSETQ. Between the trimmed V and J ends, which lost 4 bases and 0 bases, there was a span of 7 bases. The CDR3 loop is CASSPGLNTEAFF. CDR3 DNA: TGCGCCAGCAGCCCCGGACTGAACACTGAAGCTTTCTTT.

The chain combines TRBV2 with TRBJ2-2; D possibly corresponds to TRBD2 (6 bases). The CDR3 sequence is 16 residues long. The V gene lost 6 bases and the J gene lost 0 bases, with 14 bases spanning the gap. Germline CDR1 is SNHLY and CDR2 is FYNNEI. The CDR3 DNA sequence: TGTGCCAGCAGCCCCTCCGCGGGAACGAACACCGGGGAGCTGTTTTTT. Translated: CASSPSAGTNTGELFF.

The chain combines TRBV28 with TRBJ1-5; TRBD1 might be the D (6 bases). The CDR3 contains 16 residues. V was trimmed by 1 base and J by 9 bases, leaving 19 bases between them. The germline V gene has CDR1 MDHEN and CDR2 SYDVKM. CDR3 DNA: TGTGCCAGCAGTTTATCGCCTCCAGGGGAGTGGCGGCCCCAGCATTTT. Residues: CASSLSPPGEWRPQHF.

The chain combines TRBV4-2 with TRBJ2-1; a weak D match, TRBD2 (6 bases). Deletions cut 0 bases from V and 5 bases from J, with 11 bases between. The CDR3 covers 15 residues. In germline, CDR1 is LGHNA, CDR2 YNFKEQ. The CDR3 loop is CASSQDRREDNEQFF. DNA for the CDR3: TGTGCCAGCAGCCAAGATCGGCGGGAAGACAATGAGCAGTTCTTC.

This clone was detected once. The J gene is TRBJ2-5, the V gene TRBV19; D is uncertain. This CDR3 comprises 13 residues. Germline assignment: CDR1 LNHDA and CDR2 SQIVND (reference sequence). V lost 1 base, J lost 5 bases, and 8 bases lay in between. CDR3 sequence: CASSIAAGETQYF. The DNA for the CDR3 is TGTGCCAGTAGTATAGCGGCAGGCGAGACCCAGTACTTC.

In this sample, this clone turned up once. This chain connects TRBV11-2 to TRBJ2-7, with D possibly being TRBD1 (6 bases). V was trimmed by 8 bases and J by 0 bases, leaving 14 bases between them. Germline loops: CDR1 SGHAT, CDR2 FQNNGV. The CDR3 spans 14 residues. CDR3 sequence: CASAQWGHSYEQYF. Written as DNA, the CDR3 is TGTGCCAGCGCCCAGTGGGGGCACTCCTACGAGCAGTACTTC. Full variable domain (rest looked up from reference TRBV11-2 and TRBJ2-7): EAGVAQSPRYKIIEKRQSVAFWCNPISGHATLYWYQQILGQGPKLLIQFQNNGVVDDSQLPKDRFSAERLKGVDSTLKIQPAKLEDSAVYLCASAQWGHSYEQYFGPGTRLTVT.

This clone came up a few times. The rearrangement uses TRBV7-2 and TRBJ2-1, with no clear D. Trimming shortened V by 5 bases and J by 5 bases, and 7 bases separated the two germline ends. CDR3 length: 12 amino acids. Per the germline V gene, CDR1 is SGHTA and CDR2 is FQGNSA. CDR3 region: CASSRVNNEQFF. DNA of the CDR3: TGTGCCAGCAGCCGCGTCAACAATGAGCAGTTCTTC.

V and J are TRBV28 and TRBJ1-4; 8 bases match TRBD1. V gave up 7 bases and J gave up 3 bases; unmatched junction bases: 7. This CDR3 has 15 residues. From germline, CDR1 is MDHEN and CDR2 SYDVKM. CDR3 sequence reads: CASKTGDYSNEKLFF. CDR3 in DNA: TGTGCCAGCAAGACAGGGGACTACTCTAATGAAAAACTGTTTTTT.

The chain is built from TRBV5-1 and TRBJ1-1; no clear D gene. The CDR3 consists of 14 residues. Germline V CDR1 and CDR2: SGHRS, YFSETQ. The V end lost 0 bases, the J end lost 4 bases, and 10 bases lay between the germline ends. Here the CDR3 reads CASSLAGVFTEAFF. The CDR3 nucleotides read TGCGCCAGCAGCTTGGCCGGGGTTTTCACTGAAGCTTTCTTT.

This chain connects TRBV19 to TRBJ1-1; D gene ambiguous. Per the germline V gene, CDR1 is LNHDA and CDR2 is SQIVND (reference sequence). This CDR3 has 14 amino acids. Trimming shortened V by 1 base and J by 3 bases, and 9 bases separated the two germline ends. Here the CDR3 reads CASSIGVRDTEAFF. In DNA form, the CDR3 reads TGTGCCAGTAGTATAGGGGTACGGGACACTGAAGCTTTCTTT.

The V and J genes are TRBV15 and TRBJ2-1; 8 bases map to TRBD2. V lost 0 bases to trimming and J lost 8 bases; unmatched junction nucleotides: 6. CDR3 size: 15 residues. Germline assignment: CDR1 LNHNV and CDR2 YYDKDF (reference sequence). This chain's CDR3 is CATSRDGIAGYEQFF. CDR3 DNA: TGTGCCACCAGCAGAGATGGGATAGCGGGATATGAGCAGTTCTTC.

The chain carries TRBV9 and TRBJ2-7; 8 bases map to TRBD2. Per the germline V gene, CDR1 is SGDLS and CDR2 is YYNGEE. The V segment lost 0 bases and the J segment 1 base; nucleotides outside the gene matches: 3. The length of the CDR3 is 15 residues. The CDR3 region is CASSVGAGASYEQYF. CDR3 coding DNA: TGTGCCAGCAGCGTAGGAGCGGGAGCTTCCTACGAGCAGTACTTC. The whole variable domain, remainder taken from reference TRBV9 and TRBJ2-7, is DSGVTQTPKHLITATGQRVTLRCSPRSGDLSVYWYQQSLDQGLQFLIQYYNGEERAKGNILERFSAQQFPDLHSELNLSSLELGDSALYFCASSVGAGASYEQYFGPGTRLTVT.

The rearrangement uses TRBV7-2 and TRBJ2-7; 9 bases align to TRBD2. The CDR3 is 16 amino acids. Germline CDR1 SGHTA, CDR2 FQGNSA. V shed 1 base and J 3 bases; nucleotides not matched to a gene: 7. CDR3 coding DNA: TGTGCCAGCAGCTTAGTGGGCGGGAGGGCTGTCTACGAGCAGTACTTC. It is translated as CASSLVGGRAVYEQYF.